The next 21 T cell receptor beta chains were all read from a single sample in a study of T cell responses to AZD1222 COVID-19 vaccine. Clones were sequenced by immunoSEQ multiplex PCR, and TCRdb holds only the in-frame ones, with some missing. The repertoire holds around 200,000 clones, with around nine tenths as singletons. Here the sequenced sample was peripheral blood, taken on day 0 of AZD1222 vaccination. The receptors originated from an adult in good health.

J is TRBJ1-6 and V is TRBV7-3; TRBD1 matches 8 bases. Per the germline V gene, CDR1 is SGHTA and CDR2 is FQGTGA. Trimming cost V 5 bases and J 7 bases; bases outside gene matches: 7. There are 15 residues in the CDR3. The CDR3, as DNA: TGTGCCAGCAGCACTACAGGGGGTAGGAATTCACCCCTCCACTTT. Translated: CASSTTGGRNSPLHF.

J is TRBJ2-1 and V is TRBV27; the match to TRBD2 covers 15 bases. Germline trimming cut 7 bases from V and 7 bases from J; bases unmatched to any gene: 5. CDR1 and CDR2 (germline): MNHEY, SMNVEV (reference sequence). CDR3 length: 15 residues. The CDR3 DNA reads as TGTGCCAGCACCCCCGGGACTAGCGGGAGGAATGAGCAGTTCTTC. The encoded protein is CASTPGTSGRNEQFF.

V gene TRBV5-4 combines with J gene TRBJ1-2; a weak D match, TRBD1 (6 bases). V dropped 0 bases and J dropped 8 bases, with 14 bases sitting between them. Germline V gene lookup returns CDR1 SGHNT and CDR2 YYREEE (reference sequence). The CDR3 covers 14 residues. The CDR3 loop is CASSLDGGAGGYTF. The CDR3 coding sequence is TGTGCCAGCAGCTTGGACGGGGGCGCGGGAGGCTACACCTTC.

CDR3 sequence reads: CASSSGLSNQPQHF. DNA of the CDR3: TGTGCCAGCAGTTCTGGGCTGAGCAATCAGCCCCAGCATTTT. The chain combines TRBV27 with TRBJ1-5; D remains unclear. Trimming stripped 4 bases from V and 1 base from J, with 8 bases between. The length of the CDR3 is 14 residues. Germline lookup yields CDR1 MNHEY and CDR2 SMNVEV (reference sequence).

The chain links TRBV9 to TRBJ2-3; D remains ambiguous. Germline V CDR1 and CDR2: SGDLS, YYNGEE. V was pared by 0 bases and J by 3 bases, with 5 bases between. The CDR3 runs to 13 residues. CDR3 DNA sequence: TGTGCCAGCAGCGTAGAAGGAACAGATACGCAGTATTTT. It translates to CASSVEGTDTQYF.

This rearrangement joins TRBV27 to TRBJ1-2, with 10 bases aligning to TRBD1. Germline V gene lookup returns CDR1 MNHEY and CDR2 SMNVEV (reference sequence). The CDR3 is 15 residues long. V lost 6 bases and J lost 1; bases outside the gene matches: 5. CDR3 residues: CASSPGQGFNYGYTF. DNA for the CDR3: TGTGCCAGCAGCCCGGGACAGGGGTTTAACTATGGCTACACCTTC.

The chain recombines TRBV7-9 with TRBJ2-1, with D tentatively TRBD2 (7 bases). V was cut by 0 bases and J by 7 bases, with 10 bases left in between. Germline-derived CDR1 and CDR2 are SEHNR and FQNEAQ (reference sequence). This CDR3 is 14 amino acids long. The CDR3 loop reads CASSLAGGRNEQFF. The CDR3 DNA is TGTGCCAGCAGCTTAGCGGGGGGGCGGAATGAGCAGTTCTTC.

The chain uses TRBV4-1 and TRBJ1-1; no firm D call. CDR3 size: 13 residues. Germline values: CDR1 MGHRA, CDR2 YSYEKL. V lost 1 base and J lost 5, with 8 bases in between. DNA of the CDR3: TGCGCCAGCAGCCAAGTATTCGTTACTGAAGCTTTCTTT. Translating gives CASSQVFVTEAFF.

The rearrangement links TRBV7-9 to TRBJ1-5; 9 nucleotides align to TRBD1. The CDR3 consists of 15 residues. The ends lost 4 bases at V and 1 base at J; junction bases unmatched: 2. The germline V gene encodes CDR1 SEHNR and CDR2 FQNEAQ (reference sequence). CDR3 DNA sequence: TGTGCCAGCAGCTCAGGGACAGGGAGCAATCAGCCCCAGCATTTT. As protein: CASSSGTGSNQPQHF.

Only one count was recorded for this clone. The CDR3 DNA follows: TGTGCCAGCAGGGGATTTTCCCAGGGAGAGGAAGCTTTCTTT. Residues: CASRGFSQGEEAFF. This rearrangement joins TRBV27 to TRBJ1-1; weak D call: TRBD1 (5 bases). Looked up from germline, CDR1 is MNHEY and CDR2 is SMNVEV (reference sequence). The V gene lost 6 bases and the J gene lost 8 bases, with 19 bases spanning the gap. The CDR3 is 14 residues long.

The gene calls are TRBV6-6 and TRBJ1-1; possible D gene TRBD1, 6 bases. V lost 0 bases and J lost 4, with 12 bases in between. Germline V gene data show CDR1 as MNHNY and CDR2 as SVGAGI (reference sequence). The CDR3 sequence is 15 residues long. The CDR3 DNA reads TGTGCCAGCAGTTACTCGGTGGGGGCGAGCACTGAAGCTTTCTTT. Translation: CASSYSVGASTEAFF.

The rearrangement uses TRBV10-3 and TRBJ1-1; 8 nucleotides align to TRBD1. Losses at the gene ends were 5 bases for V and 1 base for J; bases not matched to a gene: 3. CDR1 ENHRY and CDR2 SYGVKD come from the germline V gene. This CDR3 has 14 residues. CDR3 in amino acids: CAISMGQANTEAFF. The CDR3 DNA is TGTGCCATCAGTATGGGACAGGCGAACACTGAAGCTTTCTTT.

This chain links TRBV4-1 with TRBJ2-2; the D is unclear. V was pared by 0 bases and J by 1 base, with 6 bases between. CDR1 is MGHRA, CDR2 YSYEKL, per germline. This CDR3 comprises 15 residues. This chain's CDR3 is CASSQDLLNTGELFF. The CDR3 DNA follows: TGCGCCAGCAGCCAAGATCTCCTGAACACCGGGGAGCTGTTTTTT.

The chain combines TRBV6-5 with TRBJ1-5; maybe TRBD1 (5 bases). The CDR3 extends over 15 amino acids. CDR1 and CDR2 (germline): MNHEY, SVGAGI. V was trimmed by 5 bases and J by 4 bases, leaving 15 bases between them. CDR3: CASSRGRLGNQPQHF. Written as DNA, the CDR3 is TGTGCCAGCAGTCGGGGACGGCTGGGGAATCAGCCCCAGCATTTT.

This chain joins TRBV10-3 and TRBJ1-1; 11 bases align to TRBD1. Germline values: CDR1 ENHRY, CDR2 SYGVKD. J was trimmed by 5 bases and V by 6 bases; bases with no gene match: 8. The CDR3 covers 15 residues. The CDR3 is CAIRGGQGARTEAFF. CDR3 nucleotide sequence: TGTGCCATCAGGGGAGGACAGGGGGCAAGGACTGAAGCTTTCTTT.

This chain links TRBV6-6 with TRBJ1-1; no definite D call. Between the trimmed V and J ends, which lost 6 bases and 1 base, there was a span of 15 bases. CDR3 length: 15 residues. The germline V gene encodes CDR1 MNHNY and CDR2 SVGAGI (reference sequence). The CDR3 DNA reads TGTGCCAGCAGGACACTTCGGGGAGAGAACACTGAAGCTTTCTTT. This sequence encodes CASRTLRGENTEAFF.

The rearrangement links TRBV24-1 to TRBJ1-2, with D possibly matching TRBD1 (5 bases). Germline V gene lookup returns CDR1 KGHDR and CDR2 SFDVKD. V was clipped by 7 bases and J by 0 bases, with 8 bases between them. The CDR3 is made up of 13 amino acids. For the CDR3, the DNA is TGTGCCACCAGCCAGACAGCTAACTATGGCTACACCTTC. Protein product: CATSQTANYGYTF.

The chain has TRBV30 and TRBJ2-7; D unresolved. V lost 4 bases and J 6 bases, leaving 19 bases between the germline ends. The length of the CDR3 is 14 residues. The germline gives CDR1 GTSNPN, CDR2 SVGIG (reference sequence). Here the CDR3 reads CAWTRVIGPSEQYF. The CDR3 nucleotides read TGTGCCTGGACCAGAGTCATCGGCCCCTCCGAGCAGTACTTC.

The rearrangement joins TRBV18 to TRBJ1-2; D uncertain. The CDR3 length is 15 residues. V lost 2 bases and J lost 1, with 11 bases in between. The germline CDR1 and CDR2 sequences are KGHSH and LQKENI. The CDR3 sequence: CASSPEQSLNYGYTF. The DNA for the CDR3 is TGTGCCAGCTCACCAGAACAGAGTCTTAACTATGGCTACACCTTC.

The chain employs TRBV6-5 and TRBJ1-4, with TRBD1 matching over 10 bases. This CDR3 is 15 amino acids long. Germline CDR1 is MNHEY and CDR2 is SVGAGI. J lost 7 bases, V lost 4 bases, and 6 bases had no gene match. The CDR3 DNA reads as TGTGCCAGCAGTTTAACCGGGACAGGGGTTGAAAAACTGTTTTTT. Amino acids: CASSLTGTGVEKLFF.

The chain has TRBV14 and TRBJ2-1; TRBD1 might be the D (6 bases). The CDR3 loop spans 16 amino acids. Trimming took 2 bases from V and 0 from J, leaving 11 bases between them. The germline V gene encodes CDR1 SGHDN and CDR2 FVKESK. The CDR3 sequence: CASSQLGAGSYNEQFF. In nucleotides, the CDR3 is TGTGCCAGCAGCCAATTGGGGGCGGGCTCCTACAATGAGCAGTTCTTC. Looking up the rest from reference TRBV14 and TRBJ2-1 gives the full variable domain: EAGVTQFPSHSVIEKGQTVTLRCDPISGHDNLYWYRRVMGKEIKFLLHFVKESKQDESGMPNNRFLAERTGGTYSTLKVQPAELEDSGVYFCASSQLGAGSYNEQFFGPGTRLTVL.